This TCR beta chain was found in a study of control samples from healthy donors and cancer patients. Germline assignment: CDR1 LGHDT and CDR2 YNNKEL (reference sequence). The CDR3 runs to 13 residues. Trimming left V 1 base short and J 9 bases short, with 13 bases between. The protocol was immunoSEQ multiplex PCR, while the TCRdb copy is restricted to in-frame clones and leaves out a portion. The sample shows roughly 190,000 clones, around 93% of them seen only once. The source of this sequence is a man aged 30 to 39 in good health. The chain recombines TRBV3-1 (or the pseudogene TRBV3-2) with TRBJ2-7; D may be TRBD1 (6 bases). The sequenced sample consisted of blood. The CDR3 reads CASSQATGGGQYF. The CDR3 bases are TGTGCCAGCAGCCAAGCGACAGGTGGTGGGCAGTACTTC.